Below, 13 T cell receptor beta chains from the same sample are listed, as sequenced in a study of blood T cell repertoires in COVID-19. Profiled with immunoSEQ multiplex PCR; TCRdb holds only in-frame clones, not every one. This sample has just over 350,000 clones, with more than 75% found just once. Specimen: PBMCs or T cells enriched from blood (not recorded which). Receptor source: a woman in her thirties who had recovered from COVID-19.

The chain joins TRBV3-1 (or the pseudogene TRBV3-2) to TRBJ2-1; 7 bases are a match to TRBD2. The CDR3 consists of 12 residues. CDR1 is LGHDT and CDR2 is YNNKEL in the germline V gene (reference sequence). Trimming removed 2 bases from V and 14 bases from J; junction bases left unmatched: 6. This CDR3 reads CASSQSWGGEFF. The CDR3 nucleotides are TGTGCCAGCAGCCAATCATGGGGAGGGGAGTTCTTC.

Written as DNA, the CDR3 is TGTGCCAGCAGCTTAGAAACGGGTGCTAACTATGGCTACACCTTC. It is translated as CASSLETGANYGYTF. The chain carries TRBV7-8 and TRBJ1-2, with D uncertain. The germline CDR1 and CDR2 sequences are SGHVS and FQNEAQ. The V gene lost 1 base and the J gene lost 0 bases, with 9 bases spanning the gap. The CDR3 length is 15 residues. Based on the CDR3 plus reference TRBV7-8 and TRBJ1-2, the full variable domain is GAGVSQSPRYKVAKRGQDVALRCDPISGHVSLFWYQQALGQGPEFLTYFQNEAQLDKSGLPSDRFFAERPEGSVSTLKIQRTQQEDSAVYLCASSLETGANYGYTFGSGTRLTVV.

The chain recombines TRBV7-2 with TRBJ2-4, with a possible D match to TRBD2 (7 bases). Germline CDR1 SGHTA, CDR2 FQGNSA. The germline V and J ends were trimmed by 2 bases and 8 bases, with 13 bases remaining between them. The CDR3 is 14 residues long. The CDR3 is CASSLMGGHDIQYF. The CDR3 bases are TGTGCCAGCAGCTTAATGGGGGGGCATGACATTCAGTACTTC.

This sequence joins TRBV7-9 and TRBJ1-2; tentatively, D is TRBD1 (6 bases). Germline-derived CDR1 and CDR2 are SEHNR and FQNEAQ (reference sequence). This CDR3 region has 13 residues. The V and J ends lost 1 base and 6 bases respectively, with 9 bases between them. The CDR3 loop reads CASSLVEGDGYTF. The CDR3 DNA reads TGTGCCAGCAGCTTAGTCGAGGGGGATGGCTACACCTTC.

Note on this clone: The same CDR3 arises from other DNA sequences in this sample as well. This chain connects TRBV30 to TRBJ1-2, with D perhaps TRBD1 (5 bases). CDR3 length: 12 residues. The V end lost 4 bases, the J end lost 4 bases, and 10 bases lay between the germline ends. Germline CDR1 GTSNPN, CDR2 SVGIG (reference sequence). The CDR3 is CAWTPGGYGYTF. The CDR3 DNA reads as TGTGCCTGGACCCCGGGGGGCTATGGCTACACCTTC.

The chain recombines TRBV3-1 (or the pseudogene TRBV3-2) with TRBJ1-1; 7 bases map to TRBD1. CDR1 LGHDT and CDR2 YNNKEL come from the germline V gene (reference sequence). Trimming at V came to 2 bases and at J to 7 bases, leaving 10 bases not matched to a gene. The CDR3 sequence is 15 residues long. CDR3 DNA: TGTGCCAGCAGCCAACACAGGGGACCGGAAATTGAAGCTTTCTTT. As protein: CASSQHRGPEIEAFF.

The chain joins TRBV29-1 to TRBJ2-7; D might be TRBD1 (5 bases). This CDR3 spans 12 amino acids. Trimming left V 7 bases short and J 0 bases short, with 10 bases between. Germline CDR1 is SQVTM and CDR2 is ANQGSEA. CDR3 residues: CSAATASYEQYF. CDR3 DNA: TGCAGCGCCGCGACAGCCTCCTACGAGCAGTACTTC.

The chain links TRBV18 to TRBJ2-7, with D uncertain. Trimming removed 3 bases from V and 0 bases from J, with 18 bases in between. This CDR3 is 17 amino acids long. Germline V gene lookup returns CDR1 KGHSH and CDR2 LQKENI. The CDR3 DNA sequence: TGTGCCAGCTCACCGAATCCCCTCGAGACATTCTCCTACGAGCAGTACTTC. Its translation is CASSPNPLETFSYEQYF.

This chain's CDR3 is CASSAGESYRTYEQYF. The CDR3, as DNA: TGCGCCAGCAGCGCCGGGGAATCCTATCGGACCTACGAGCAGTACTTC. This chain uses TRBV10-1 with TRBJ2-7, with a possible D match to TRBD2 (5 bases). The CDR3 contains 16 residues. V gave up 6 bases and J gave up 2 bases, with 20 bases separating them. Germline lookup yields CDR1 WNHNN and CDR2 SYGVQD (reference sequence).

The chain couples TRBV27 to TRBJ2-6, with 10 bases identical to TRBD1. Looked up from germline, CDR1 is MNHEY and CDR2 is SMNVEV (reference sequence). The trim removed 6 bases at V and 4 bases at J, leaving 9 bases unmatched. The CDR3 length is 17 residues. DNA of the CDR3: TGTGCCAGCAGACCGGGACAGGGGTCTCCCGGGGCCAACGTCCTGACTTTC. Protein: CASRPGQGSPGANVLTF.

This chain uses TRBV28 with TRBJ2-7; TRBD2 aligns across 8 bases. Per the germline V gene, CDR1 is MDHEN and CDR2 is SYDVKM. V lost 4 bases, J lost 6 bases, and 11 bases stayed unmatched. There are 15 residues in the CDR3. The CDR3 coding sequence is TGTGCCAGCAGTTCGGGGACTAGGGACCTTGGCGAGCAGTACTTC. Translated, it gives CASSSGTRDLGEQYF.

This sequence joins TRBV27 and TRBJ1-5; D gene uncertain. Germline V gives CDR1 MNHEY, CDR2 SMNVEV (reference sequence). This CDR3 region has 12 residues. Trimming stripped 6 bases from V and 7 bases from J, with 10 bases between. The CDR3 is CASSTSGQPQHF. The CDR3 DNA follows: TGTGCCAGCAGCACCTCGGGACAGCCCCAGCATTTT.

The chain uses TRBV6-5 and TRBJ2-2, with D tentatively TRBD2 (5 bases). V gave up 4 bases and J gave up 7 bases, with 19 bases separating them. Germline V gene data show CDR1 as MNHEY and CDR2 as SVGAGI. The CDR3 totals 16 residues. CDR3 protein: CASSWGHTRVVGELFF. The CDR3 region has the DNA TGTGCCAGCAGTTGGGGTCACACGAGGGTCGTCGGGGAGCTGTTTTTT.